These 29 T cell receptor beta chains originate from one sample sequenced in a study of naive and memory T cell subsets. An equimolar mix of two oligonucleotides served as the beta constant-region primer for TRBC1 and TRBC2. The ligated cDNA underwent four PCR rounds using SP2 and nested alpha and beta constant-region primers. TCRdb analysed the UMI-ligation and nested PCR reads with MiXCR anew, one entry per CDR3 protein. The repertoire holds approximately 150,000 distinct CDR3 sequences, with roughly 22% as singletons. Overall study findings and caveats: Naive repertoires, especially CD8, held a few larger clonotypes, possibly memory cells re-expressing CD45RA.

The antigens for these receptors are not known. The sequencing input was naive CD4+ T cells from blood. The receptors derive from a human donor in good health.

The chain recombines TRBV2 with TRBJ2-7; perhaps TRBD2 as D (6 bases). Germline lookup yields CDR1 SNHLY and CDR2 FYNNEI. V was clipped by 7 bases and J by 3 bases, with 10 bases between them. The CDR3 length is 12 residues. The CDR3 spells CASKRRGYEQYF. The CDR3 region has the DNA TGTGCCAGCAAGAGGCGGGGCTACGAGCAGTACTTC.

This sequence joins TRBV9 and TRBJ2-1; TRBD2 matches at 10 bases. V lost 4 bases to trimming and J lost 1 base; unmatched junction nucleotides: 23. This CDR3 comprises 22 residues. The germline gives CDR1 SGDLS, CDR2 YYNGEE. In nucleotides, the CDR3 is TGTGCCAGCAGCCCAAGAGGCAGACAAGGGCCTAGCGGGAGTGAGTCCTACAATGAGCAGTTCTTC. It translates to CASSPRGRQGPSGSESYNEQFF. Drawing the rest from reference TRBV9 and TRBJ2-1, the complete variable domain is DSGVTQTPKHLITATGQRVTLRCSPRSGDLSVYWYQQSLDQGLQFLIQYYNGEERAKGNILERFSAQQFPDLHSELNLSSLELGDSALYFCASSPRGRQGPSGSESYNEQFFGPGTRLTVL.

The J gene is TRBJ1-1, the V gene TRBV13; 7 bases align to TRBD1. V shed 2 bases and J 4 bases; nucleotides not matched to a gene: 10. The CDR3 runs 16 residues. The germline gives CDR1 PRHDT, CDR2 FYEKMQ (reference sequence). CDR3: CASSLTMTGIGTEAFF. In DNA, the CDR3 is TGTGCCAGCAGCTTAACCATGACAGGGATCGGCACTGAAGCTTTCTTT. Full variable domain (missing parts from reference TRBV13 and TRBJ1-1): AAGVIQSPRHLIKEKRETATLKCYPIPRHDTVYWYQQGPGQDPQFLISFYEKMQSDKGSIPDRFSAQQFSDYHSELNMSSLELGDSALYFCASSLTMTGIGTEAFFGQGTRLTVV.

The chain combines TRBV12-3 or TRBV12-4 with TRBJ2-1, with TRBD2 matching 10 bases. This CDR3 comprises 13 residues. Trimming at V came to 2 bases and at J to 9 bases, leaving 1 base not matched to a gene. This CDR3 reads CASSLLAGAEQFF. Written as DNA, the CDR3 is TGTGCCAGCAGTTTACTAGCGGGAGCTGAGCAGTTCTTC.

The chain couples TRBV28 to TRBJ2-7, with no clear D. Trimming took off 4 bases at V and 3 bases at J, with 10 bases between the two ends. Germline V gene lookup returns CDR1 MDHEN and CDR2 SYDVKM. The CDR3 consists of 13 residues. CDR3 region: CASSSPGYYEQYF. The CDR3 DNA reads TGTGCCAGCAGTTCACCAGGCTACTACGAGCAGTACTTC.

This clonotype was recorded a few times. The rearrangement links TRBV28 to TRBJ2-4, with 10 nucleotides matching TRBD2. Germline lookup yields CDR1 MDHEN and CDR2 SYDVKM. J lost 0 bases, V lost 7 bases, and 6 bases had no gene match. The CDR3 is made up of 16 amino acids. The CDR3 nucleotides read TGTGCCAGCATAGCGGGAGGCGTTCTAGCCAAAAACATTCAGTACTTC. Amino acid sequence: CASIAGGVLAKNIQYF. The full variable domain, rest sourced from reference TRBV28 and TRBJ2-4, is DVKVTQSSRYLVKRTGEKVFLECVQDMDHENMFWYRQDPGLGLRLIYFSYDVKMKEKGDIPEGYSVSREKKERFSLILESASTNQTSMYLCASIAGGVLAKNIQYFGAGTRLSVL.

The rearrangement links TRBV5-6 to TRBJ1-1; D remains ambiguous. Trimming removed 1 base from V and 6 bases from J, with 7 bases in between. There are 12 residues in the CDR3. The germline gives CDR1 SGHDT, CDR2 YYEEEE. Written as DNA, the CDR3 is TGTGCCAGCAGCTTGCGTCCTGCTGAAGCTTTCTTT. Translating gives CASSLRPAEAFF.

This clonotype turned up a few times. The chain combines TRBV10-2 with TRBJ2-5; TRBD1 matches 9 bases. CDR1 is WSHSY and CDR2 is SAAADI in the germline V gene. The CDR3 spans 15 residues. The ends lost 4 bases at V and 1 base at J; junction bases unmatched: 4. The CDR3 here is CASSAIQGAQETQYF. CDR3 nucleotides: TGCGCCAGCAGTGCTATACAGGGGGCCCAAGAGACCCAGTACTTC.

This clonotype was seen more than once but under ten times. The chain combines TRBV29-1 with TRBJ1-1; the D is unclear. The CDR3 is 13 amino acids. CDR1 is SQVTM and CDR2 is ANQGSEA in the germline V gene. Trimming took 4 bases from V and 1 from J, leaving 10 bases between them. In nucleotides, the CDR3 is TGCAGCGTTGCGGCTTGGAGGAACACTGAAGCTTTCTTT. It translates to CSVAAWRNTEAFF.

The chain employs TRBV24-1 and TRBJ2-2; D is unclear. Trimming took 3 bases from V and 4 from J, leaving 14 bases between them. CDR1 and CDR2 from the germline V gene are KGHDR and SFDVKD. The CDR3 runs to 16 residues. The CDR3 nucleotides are TGTGCCACCAGTGATCCCGCCTCGCGCAGCACCGGGGAGCTGTTTTTT. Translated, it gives CATSDPASRSTGELFF.

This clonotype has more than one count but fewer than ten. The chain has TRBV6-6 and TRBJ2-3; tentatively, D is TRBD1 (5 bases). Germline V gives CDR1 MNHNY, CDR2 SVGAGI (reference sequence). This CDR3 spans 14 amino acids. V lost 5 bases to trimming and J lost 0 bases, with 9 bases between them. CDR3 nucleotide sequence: TGTGCCAGCAGTCGCCCAGGGAGCACAGATACGCAGTATTTT. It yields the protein CASSRPGSTDTQYF.

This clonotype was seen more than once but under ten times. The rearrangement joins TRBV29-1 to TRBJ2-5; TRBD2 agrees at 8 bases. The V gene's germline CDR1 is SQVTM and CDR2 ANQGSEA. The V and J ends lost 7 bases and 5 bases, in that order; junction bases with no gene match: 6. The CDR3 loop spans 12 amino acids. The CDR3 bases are TGCAGCGCCGGGGGGGCGGTCGAGACCCAGTACTTC. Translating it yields CSAGGAVETQYF.

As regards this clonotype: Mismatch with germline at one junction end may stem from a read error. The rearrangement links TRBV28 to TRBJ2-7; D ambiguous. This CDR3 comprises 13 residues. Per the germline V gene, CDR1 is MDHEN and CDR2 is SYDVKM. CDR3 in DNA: TGTGCCAGCAGTTTACCACCGACCTACGAGCAGCACTTC. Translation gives CASSLPPTYEQHF. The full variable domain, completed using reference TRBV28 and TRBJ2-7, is DVKVTQSSRYLVKRTGEKVFLECVQDMDHENMFWYRQDPGLGLRLIYFSYDVKMKEKGDIPEGYSVSREKKERFSLILESASTNQTSMYLCASSLPPTYEQHFGPGTRLTVT.

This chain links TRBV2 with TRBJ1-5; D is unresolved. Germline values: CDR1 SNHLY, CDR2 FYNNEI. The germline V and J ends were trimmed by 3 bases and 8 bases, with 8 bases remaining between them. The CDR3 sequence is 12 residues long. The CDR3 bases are TGTGCCAGCAGTGAGACCTTTGAGCCCCAGCATTTT. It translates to CASSETFEPQHF. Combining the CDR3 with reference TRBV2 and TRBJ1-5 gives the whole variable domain EPEVTQTPSHQVTQMGQEVILRCVPISNHLYFYWYRQILGQKVEFLVSFYNNEISEKSEIFDDQFSVERPDGSNFTLKIRSTKLEDSAMYFCASSETFEPQHFGDGTRLSIL.

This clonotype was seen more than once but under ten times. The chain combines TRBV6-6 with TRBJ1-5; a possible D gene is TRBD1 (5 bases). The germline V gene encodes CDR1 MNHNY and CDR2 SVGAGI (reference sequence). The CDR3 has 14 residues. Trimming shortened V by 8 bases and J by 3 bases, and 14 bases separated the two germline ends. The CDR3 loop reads CASYAQGANQPQHF. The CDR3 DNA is TGTGCCAGCTACGCCCAGGGAGCCAATCAGCCCCAGCATTTT.

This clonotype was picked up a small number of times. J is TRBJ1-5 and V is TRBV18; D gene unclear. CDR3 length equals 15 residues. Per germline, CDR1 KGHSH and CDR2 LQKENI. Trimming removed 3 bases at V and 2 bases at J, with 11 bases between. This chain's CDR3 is CASSPAERGNQPQHF. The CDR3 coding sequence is TGTGCCAGCTCACCGGCAGAGAGGGGCAATCAGCCCCAGCATTTT.

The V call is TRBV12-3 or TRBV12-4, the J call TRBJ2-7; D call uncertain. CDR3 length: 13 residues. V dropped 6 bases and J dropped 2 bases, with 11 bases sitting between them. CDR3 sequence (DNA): TGTGCCAGCAGGTATTCTAGGGCCTACGAGCAGTACTTC. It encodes CASRYSRAYEQYF.

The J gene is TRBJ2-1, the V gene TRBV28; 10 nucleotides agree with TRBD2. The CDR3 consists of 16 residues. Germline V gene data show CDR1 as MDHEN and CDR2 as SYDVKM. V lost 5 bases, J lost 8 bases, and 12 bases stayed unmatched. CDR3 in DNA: TGTGCCAGCAGTCTGGGACTAGCGAGAGGGTGGGATGAGCAGTTCTTC. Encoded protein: CASSLGLARGWDEQFF.

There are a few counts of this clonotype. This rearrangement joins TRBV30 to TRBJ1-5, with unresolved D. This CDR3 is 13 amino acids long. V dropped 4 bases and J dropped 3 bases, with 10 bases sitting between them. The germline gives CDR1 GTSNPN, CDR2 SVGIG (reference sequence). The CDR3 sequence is CAWTPGINQPQHF. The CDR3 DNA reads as TGTGCCTGGACCCCCGGTATCAATCAGCCCCAGCATTTT.

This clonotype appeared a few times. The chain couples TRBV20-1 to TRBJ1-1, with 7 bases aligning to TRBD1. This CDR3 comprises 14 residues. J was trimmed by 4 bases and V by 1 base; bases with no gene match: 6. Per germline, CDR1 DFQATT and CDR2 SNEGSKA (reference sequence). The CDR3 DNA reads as TGCAGTGCTAGAGTTAGCAGGGGGGGCACTGAAGCTTTCTTT. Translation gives CSARVSRGGTEAFF.

CDR3 amino acids: CASSSRASYEQYF. The CDR3, as DNA: TGTGCCAGCAGCTCCCGGGCTTCCTACGAGCAGTACTTC. The chain uses TRBV7-3 and TRBJ2-7, with D hard to call. The CDR3 sequence is 13 residues long. Per germline, CDR1 SGHTA and CDR2 FQGTGA. V was shortened by 4 bases and J by 1 base, with 8 bases between the two germline ends.

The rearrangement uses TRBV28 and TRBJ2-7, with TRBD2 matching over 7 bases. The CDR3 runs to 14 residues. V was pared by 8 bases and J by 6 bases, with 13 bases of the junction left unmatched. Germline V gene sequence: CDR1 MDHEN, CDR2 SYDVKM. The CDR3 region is CASRETSPRREQYF. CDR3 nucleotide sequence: TGTGCCAGCCGCGAGACTAGCCCGCGTCGCGAGCAGTACTTC.

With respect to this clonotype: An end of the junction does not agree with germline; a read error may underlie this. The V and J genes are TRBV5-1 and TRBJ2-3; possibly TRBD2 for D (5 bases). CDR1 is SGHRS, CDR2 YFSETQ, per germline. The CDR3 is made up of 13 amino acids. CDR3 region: CASSRGSTDTQYF. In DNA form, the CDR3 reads TGCGCCAGCAGCAGAGGGAGCACGGATACGCAGTATTTT.

Here the CDR3 DNA reads TGCAGCGTTAATCGCGGGACCTGGGAGACCCAGTACTTC. This sequence encodes CSVNRGTWETQYF. This rearrangement joins TRBV29-1 to TRBJ2-5; maybe TRBD2 (6 bases). The ends were cut back, 5 bases at V and 5 bases at J, with 15 bases in the middle. The CDR3 totals 13 residues. Germline values: CDR1 SQVTM, CDR2 ANQGSEA.

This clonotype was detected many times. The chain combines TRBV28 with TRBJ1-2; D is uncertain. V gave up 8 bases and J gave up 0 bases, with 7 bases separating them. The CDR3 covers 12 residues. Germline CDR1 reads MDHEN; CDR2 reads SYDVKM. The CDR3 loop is CASALANYGYTF. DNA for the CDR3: TGTGCCAGCGCCTTAGCTAACTATGGCTACACCTTC.

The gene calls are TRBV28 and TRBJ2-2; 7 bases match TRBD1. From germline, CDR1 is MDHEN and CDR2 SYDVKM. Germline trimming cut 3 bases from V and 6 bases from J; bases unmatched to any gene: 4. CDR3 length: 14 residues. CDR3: CASSFAGGSGELFF. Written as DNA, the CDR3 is TGTGCCAGCAGTTTTGCAGGGGGTTCCGGGGAGCTGTTTTTT.

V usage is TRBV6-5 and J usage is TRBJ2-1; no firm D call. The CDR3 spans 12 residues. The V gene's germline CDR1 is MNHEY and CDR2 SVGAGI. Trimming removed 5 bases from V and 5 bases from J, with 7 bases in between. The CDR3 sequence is CASSRSNNEQFF. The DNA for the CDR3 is TGTGCCAGCAGTCGAAGTAACAATGAGCAGTTCTTC.

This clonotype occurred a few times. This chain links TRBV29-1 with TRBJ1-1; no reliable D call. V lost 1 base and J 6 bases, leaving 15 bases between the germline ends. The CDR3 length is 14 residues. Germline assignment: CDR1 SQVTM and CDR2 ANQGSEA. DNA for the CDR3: TGCAGCGTTGAAGGTGGCAGACGAACTCCTGAAGCTTTCTTT. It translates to CSVEGGRRTPEAFF.

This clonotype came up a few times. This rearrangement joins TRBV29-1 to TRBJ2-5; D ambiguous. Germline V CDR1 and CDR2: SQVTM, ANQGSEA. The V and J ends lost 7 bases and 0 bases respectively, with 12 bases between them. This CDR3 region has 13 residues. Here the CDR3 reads CSALGPYQETQYF. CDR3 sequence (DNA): TGCAGCGCACTCGGGCCGTACCAAGAGACCCAGTACTTC.